This T cell receptor beta chain was sequenced for a study of blood T cells in healthy people across ages. About the research overall: Template switching retrieved approximately one barcoded beta molecule for each two T cells.

A second 7 to 11 cycle PCR used barcoded and J-beta primers. From the 5' RACE reads, TCRdb called clonotypes with MiXCR, one entry per CDR3 protein. The data contain over 550,000 distinct CDR3 sequences, roughly 30% of them seen just once; the ten biggest clones take up more than 15%. Germline V gives CDR1 DFQATT, CDR2 SNEGSKA (reference sequence). The V gene lost 0 bases and the J gene lost 7 bases, with 15 bases spanning the gap. CDR3 length: 14 amino acids. Sequencing was done on a sample of blood. The TCR originated in a woman over 75 in good health. The rearrangement joins TRBV20-1 to TRBJ1-2; tentatively, D is TRBD1 (6 bases). The chain's CDR3 is CSARDSPGACGYTF. CDR3 sequence (DNA): TGCAGTGCTAGAGATAGTCCAGGGGCCTGTGGCTACACCTTC.